A single TCR beta chain is shown here with its context. The antigen is unknown. Amplification targeted TCR beta CDR3 regions from RNA transcripts. The HTBI primer set served for first-round RT-PCR of the TCR CDR3. TCRdb reanalysed the multiplex PCR reads using MiXCR and keeps one entry per CDR3 protein. In the table there are about 560,000 distinct CDR3 sequences, about half of which are singletons. CDR3 length equals 15 residues. The germline CDR1 and CDR2 sequences are SGHRS and YFSETQ. J was trimmed by 6 bases and V by 1 base; bases with no gene match: 8. The data were obtained in a study of T cells in Graves' hyperthyroidism and ophthalmopathy. General study points: Progression to ophthalmopathy was predicted a median of about 6.6 months early.

The chain links TRBV5-1 to TRBJ2-7; 9 bases fit TRBD2. The sample was peripheral blood or thyroid tissue (not recorded which). This clonotype was sampled from a woman aged 18-29 years with Graves' hyperthyroidism. CDR3 DNA: TGCGCCAGCAGCTTGCCCAGCGGGAGGCCTTCCGAGCAGTACTTC. Protein: CASSLPSGRPSEQYF.